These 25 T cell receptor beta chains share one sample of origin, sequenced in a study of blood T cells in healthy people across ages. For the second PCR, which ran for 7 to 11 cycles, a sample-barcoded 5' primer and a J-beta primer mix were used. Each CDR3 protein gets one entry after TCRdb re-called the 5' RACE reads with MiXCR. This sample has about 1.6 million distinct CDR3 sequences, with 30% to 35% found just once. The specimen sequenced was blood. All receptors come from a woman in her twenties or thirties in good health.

The CDR3 DNA follows: TGCAGTGCTAGTCTCCCCCGGACAGGCCAAGAGACCCAGTACTTC. The encoded protein is CSASLPRTGQETQYF. J is TRBJ2-5 and V is TRBV20-1; 7 bases align to TRBD1. After removal of 3 bases from V and 1 base from J, the junction contained 8 bases not matched to a gene. The CDR3 spans 15 residues. CDR1 is DFQATT and CDR2 is SNEGSKA in the germline V gene (reference sequence).

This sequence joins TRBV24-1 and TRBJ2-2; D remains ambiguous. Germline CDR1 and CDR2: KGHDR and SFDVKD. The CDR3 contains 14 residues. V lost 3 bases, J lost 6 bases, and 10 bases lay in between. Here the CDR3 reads CATSDPTRPGELFF. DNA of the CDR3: TGTGCCACCAGTGATCCCACCCGGCCCGGGGAGCTGTTTTTT.

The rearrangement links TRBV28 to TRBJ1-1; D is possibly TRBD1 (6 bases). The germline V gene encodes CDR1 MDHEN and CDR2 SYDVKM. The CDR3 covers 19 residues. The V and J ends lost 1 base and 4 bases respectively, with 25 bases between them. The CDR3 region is CASSLSFGGGEQGITEAFF. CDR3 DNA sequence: TGTGCCAGCAGTTTATCCTTTGGGGGGGGCGAACAGGGAATCACTGAAGCTTTCTTT.

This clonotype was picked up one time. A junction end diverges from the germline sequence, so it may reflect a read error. CDR3 nucleotide sequence: TGTGTCAGCAGTTACTCGTGGCCTAAGCCCGGGACAGGGGGCTCCTACGAGCAGTACTTC. This encodes CVSSYSWPKPGTGGSYEQYF. The chain links TRBV6-5 to TRBJ2-7; 11 nucleotides match TRBD1. The CDR3 spans 20 residues. CDR1 and CDR2 (germline): MNHEY, SVGAGI.

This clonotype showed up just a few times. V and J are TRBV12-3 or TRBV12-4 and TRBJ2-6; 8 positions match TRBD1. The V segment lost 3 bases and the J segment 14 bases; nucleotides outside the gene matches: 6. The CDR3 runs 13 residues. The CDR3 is CASSFGQGGILTF. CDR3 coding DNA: TGTGCCAGCAGTTTCGGACAGGGCGGCATCCTGACTTTC.

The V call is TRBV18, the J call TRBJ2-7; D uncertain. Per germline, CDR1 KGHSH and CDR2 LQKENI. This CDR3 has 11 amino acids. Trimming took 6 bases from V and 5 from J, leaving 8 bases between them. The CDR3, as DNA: TGTGCCAGCTCTACCGGACACGAGCAGTACTTC. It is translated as CASSTGHEQYF.

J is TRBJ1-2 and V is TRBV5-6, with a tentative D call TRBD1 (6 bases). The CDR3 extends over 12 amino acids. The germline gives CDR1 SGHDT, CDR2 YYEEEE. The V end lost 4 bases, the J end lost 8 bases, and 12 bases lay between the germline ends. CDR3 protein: CASSNQGPGYTF. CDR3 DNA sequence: TGTGCCAGCAGCAACCAGGGGCCCGGCTACACCTTC.

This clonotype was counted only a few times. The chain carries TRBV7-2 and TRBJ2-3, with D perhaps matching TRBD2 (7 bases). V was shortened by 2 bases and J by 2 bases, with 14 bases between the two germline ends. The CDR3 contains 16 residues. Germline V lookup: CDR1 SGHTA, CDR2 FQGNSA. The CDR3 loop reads CASSLYGGGPTDTQYF. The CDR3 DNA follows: TGTGCCAGCAGCTTATATGGGGGGGGCCCCACAGATACGCAGTATTTT.

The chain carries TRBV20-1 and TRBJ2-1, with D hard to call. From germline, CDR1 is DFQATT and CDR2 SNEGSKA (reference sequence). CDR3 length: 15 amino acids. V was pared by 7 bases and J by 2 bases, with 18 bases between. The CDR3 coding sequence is TGCAGTGTTCTCATATCCTGGCAGCCCTACAATGAGCAGTTCTTC. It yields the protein CSVLISWQPYNEQFF.

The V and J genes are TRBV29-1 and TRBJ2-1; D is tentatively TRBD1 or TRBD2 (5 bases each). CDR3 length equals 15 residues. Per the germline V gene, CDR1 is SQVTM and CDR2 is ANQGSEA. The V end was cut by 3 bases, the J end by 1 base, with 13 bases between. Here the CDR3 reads CSVDPRAGSYNEQFF. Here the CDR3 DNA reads TGCAGCGTTGATCCGCGGGCAGGGTCCTACAATGAGCAGTTCTTC.

The CDR3 loop reads CASSPTGRAQYF. CDR3 nucleotides: TGTGCCAGCAGCCCCACGGGGAGGGCCCAGTACTTC. The chain carries TRBV7-2 and TRBJ2-5, with 7 bases lining up with TRBD2. V lost 5 bases and J lost 9; bases outside the gene matches: 6. The CDR3 covers 12 residues. The germline gives CDR1 SGHTA, CDR2 FQGNSA.

The CDR3 bases are TGTGCCAGCAGTTTACGAGGGGGAGTCACAGATACGCAGTATTTT. This gives the protein CASSLRGGVTDTQYF. J is TRBJ2-3 and V is TRBV12-3 or TRBV12-4; TRBD1 might be the D (6 bases). The length of the CDR3 is 15 residues. Trimming removed 2 bases from V and 2 bases from J, with 11 bases in between.

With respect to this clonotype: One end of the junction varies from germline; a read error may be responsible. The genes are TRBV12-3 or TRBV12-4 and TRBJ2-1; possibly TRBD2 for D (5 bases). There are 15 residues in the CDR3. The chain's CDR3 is CVSSYIVSAYNEQFF. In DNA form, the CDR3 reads TGTGTCAGCAGTTACATAGTTAGCGCCTACAATGAGCAGTTCTTC.

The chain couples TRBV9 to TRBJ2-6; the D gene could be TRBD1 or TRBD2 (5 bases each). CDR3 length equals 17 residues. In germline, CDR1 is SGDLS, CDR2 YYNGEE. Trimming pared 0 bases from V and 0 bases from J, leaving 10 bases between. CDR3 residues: CASSVGWGISGANVLTF. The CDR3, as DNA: TGTGCCAGCAGCGTAGGGTGGGGGATCTCTGGGGCCAACGTCCTGACTTTC.

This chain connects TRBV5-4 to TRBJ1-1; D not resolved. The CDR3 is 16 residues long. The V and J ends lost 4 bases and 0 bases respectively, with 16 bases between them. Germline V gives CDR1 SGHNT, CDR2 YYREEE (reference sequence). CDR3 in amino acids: CASSLRRPGLNTEAFF. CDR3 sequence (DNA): TGTGCCAGCAGCCTTAGAAGGCCAGGATTGAACACTGAAGCTTTCTTT. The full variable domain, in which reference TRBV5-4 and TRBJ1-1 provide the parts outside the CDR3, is ETGVTQSPTHLIKTRGQQVTLRCSSQSGHNTVSWYQQALGQGPQFIFQYYREEENGRGNFPPRFSGLQFPNYSSELNVNALELDDSALYLCASSLRRPGLNTEAFFGQGTRLTVV.

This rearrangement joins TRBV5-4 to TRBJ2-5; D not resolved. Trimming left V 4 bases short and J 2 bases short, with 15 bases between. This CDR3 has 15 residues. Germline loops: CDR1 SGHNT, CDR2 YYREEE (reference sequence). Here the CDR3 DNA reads TGTGCCAGCAGCGCCCTTTCAGGTCGTCAAGAGACCCAGTACTTC. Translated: CASSALSGRQETQYF.

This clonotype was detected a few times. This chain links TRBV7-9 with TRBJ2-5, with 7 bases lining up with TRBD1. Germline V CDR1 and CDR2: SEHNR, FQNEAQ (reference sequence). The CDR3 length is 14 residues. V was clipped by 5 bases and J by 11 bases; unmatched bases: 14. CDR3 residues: CASSTRTGLGEQYF. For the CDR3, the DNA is TGTGCCAGCAGCACCCGGACAGGATTGGGTGAGCAGTACTTC.

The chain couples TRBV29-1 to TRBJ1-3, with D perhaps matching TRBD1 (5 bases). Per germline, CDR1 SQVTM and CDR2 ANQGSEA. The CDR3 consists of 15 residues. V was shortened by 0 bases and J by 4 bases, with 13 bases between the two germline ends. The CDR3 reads CSVEEAGSPGNTIYF. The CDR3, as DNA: TGCAGCGTTGAAGAGGCAGGGTCGCCGGGAAACACCATATATTTT. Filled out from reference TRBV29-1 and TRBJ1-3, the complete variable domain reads SAVISQKPSRDICQRGTSLTIQCQVDSQVTMMFWYRQQPGQSLTLIATANQGSEATYESGFVIDKFPISRPNLTFSTLTVSNMSPEDSSIYLCSVEEAGSPGNTIYFGEGSWLTVV.

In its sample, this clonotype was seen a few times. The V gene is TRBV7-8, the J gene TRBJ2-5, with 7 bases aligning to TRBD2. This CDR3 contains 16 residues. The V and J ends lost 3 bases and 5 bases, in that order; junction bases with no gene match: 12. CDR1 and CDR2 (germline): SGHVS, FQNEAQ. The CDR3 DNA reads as TGTGCCAGCAGCTTTATGGGCGGGAGTGGTGTGGAGACCCAGTACTTC. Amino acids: CASSFMGGSGVETQYF.

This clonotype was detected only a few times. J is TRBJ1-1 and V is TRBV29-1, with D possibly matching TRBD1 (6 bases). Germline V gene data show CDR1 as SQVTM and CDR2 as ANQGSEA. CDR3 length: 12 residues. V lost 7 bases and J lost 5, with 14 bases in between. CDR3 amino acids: CSASGGGTEAFF. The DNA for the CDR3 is TGCAGCGCCTCGGGGGGCGGGACTGAAGCTTTCTTT.

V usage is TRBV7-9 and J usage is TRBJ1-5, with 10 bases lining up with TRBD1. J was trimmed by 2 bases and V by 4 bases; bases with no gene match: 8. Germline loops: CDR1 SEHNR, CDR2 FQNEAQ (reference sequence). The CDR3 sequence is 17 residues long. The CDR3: CASSSLTGGYGNQPQHF. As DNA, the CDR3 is TGTGCCAGCAGCTCACTGACAGGGGGCTACGGCAATCAGCCCCAGCATTTT.

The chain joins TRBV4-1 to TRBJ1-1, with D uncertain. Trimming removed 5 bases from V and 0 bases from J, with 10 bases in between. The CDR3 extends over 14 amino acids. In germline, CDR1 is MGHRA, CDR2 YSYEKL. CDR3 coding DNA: TGCGCCAGCAGCTCACGGACCATGAACACTGAAGCTTTCTTT. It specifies CASSSRTMNTEAFF.

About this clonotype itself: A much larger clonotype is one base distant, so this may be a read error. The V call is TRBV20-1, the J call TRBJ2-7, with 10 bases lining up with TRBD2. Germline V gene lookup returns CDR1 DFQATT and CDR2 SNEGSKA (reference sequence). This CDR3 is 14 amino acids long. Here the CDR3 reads CSAALAGARMEPYF. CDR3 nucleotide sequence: TGCAGTGCAGCGCTAGCGGGGGCTCGGATGGAGCCGTACTTC.

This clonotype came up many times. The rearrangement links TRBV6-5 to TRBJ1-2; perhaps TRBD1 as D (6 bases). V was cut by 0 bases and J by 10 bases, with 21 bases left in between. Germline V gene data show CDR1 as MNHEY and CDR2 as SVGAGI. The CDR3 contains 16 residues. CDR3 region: CASSYSEGVVLWDYTF. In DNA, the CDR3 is TGTGCCAGCAGTTACTCGGAGGGGGTTGTGCTATGGGACTACACCTTC.

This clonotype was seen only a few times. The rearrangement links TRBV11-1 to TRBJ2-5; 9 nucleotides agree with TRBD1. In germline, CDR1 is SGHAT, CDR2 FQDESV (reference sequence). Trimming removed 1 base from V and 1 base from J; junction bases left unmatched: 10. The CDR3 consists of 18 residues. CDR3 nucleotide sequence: TGTGCCAGCAGCTTAGGACCAGACAGGGGGGGATCCCAAGAGACCCAGTACTTC. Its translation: CASSLGPDRGGSQETQYF. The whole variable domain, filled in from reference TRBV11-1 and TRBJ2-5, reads EAEVAQSPRYKITEKSQAVAFWCDPISGHATLYWYRQILGQGPELLVQFQDESVVDDSQLPKDRFSAERLKGVDSTLKIQPAELGDSAMYLCASSLGPDRGGSQETQYFGPGTRLLVL.